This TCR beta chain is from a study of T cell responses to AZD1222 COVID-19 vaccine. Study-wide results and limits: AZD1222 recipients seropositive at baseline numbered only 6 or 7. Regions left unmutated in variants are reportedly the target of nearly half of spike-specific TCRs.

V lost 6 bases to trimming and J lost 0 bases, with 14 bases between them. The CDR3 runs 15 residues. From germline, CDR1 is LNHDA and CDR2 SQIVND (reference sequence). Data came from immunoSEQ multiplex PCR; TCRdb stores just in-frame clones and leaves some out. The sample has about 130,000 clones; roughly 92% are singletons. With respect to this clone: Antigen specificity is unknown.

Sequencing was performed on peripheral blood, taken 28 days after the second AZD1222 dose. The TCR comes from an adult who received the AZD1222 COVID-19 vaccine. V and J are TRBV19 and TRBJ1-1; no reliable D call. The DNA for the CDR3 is TGTGCCAGTAGGGTAGGGTTTGAAATGAACACTGAAGCTTTCTTT. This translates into CASRVGFEMNTEAFF. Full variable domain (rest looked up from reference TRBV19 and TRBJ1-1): DGGITQSPKYLFRKEGQNVTLSCEQNLNHDAMYWYRQDPGQGLRLIYYSQIVNDFQKGDIAEGYSVSREKKESFPLTVTSAQKNPTAFYLCASRVGFEMNTEAFFGQGTRLTVV.